The source of this TCR beta chain is a study of shared clonotypes between healthy human individuals. The study, taken as a whole, reports: Generation of non-shared clonotypes was less probable than generation of clonotypes shared by all four donors.

This clone was counted ten times or more. Its target is not known. The CDR3 has 12 amino acids. Germline V lookup: CDR1 GTSNPN, CDR2 SVGIG (reference sequence). The V gene lost 3 bases and the J gene lost 3 bases, with 9 bases spanning the gap. The method was immunoSEQ multiplex PCR; TCRdb's version includes in-frame clones alone and lacks a portion of them. Of 110,000 or so clones listed, roughly 70% were seen once; the top ten hold 24%. This chain connects TRBV30 to TRBJ2-7; D is possibly TRBD2 (6 bases). The sequenced material came from memory CD8+ T cells sorted from blood. This sample's subset: CD45RO+ cells pooled with CCR7-negative TemRA cells. The sequence derives from a woman aged 25 to 39 in good health. The chain's CDR3 is CAWRRDFYEQYF. CDR3 sequence (DNA): TGTGCCTGGAGAAGGGACTTCTACGAGCAGTACTTC.